A selection of T cell receptor beta chains follows, all from one sample in a study of beta chain features in type 1 diabetes. Libraries were prepared by immunoSEQ multiplex PCR; TCRdb keeps only in-frame clonotypes and omits some of them. The data hold 150,000 to 200,000 clones, with less than 9.5% observed a single time. Sequences were obtained from central memory CD4+ T cells from blood. Every receptor here comes from a woman aged 18-29 years in good health. Each CDR3 is given with its conserved first and last residue. The order of the fields is V gene, D gene, J gene, clone size, CDR3 DNA, CDR3 protein. D genes are given only for firm matches. Part of the rows lack a size; the others show once, few, many or a class for expanded clones.

TRBV19	.	TRBJ2-3	.	TGTGCCAGTACTACGGAGGATACGCAGTATTTT	CASTTEDTQYF
TRBV18	.	TRBJ2-5	.	TGTGCCAGCTCATCCCCCAACAGTAGAGAGACCCAGTACTTC	CASSSPNSRETQYF
TRBV19	.	TRBJ1-2	.	TGTGCCAGTAGTGAGTGGAGGGTTTCCAACTATGGCTACACCTTC	CASSEWRVSNYGYTF
TRBV5-4	TRBD1	TRBJ2-4	few	TGTGCCAGCAGCCCCGGGACAGGGTCGGGCATTCAGTACTTC	CASSPGTGSGIQYF
TRBV30	.	TRBJ2-1	few	TGTGCCGGAAATAGCCGGAGCTCCTACAATGAGCAGTTCTTC	CAGNSRSSYNEQFF
TRBV5-4	TRBD1	TRBJ2-5	few	TGTGCCAGCAGCCGACAGGGGGCTGAGGAGACCCAGTACTTC	CASSRQGAEETQYF
TRBV2	TRBD1	TRBJ1-5	few	TGTGCCAGCAGTGCCCGGACAGGGGCGAGCAATCAGCCCCAGCATTTT	CASSARTGASNQPQHF
TRBV5-1	TRBD2	TRBJ2-1	.	TGCGCCAGCCAGAGAGCGGGGGGGCTGGTTGAGCAGTTCTTC	CASQRAGGLVEQFF
TRBV7-2	.	TRBJ1-5	few	TGTGCCAGCAGCGCTACAGGGAACCCCAATCAGCCCCAGCATTTT	CASSATGNPNQPQHF
TRBV4-3	.	TRBJ2-1	many	TGCGCCAGCAGCCAGCAGGATGGCGATGAGCAGTTCTTC	CASSQQDGDEQFF
TRBV7-3	TRBD1	TRBJ2-5	few	TGTGCCAGCAGCCCCGGACAGGTGCCGGGAGAGACCCAGTACTTC	CASSPGQVPGETQYF
TRBV30	.	TRBJ2-7	.	TGTGCCTGGAGTAAGAGGTCCTACGAGCAGTACTTC	CAWSKRSYEQYF
TRBV5-1	TRBD1	TRBJ2-5	few	TGCGCCAGCAGCGTGGGACAGGACCGAGAGACCCAGTACTTC	CASSVGQDRETQYF
TRBV7-2	.	TRBJ2-7	few	TGTGCCAGCTTAGCCGGGGGAAGCTCCTACGAGCAGTACTTC	CASLAGGSSYEQYF
TRBV5-6	.	TRBJ1-2	few	TGTGCCAGCAGCTTGGGCGGGAATGGAGTCAACTATGGCTACACCTTC	CASSLGGNGVNYGYTF
TRBV6-5	TRBD2	TRBJ2-3	.	TGTGCCAGCAGCCTAGCGGAAAGCACAGATACGCAGTATTTT	CASSLAESTDTQYF
TRBV4-1	.	TRBJ2-5	many	TGCGCCAGCAGCCAGAATCAGAATAGCGCCGGCGGAGAGACCCAGTACTTC	CASSQNQNSAGGETQYF
TRBV27	.	TRBJ2-7	.	TGTGCCAGCACGCGGGACGGCTACGAGCAGTACTTC	CASTRDGYEQYF
TRBV5-4	.	TRBJ1-2	many	TGTGCCAGCAGCTTGGTTATCGGAGGTCATGGCTACACCTTC	CASSLVIGGHGYTF
TRBV10-3	.	TRBJ1-5	.	TGTGCCATCAGTGGGGGGGGGACGTATAATCAGCCCCAGCATTTT	CAISGGGTYNQPQHF
TRBV14	.	TRBJ1-1	few	TGTGCCAGCAGCCCCGAGTGGGGGGGAACGGCTGAAGCTTTCTTT	CASSPEWGGTAEAFF
TRBV28	.	TRBJ1-2	.	TGTGCCAGCAGTTTGGGTGGACAGCGACACTATGGCTACACCTTC	CASSLGGQRHYGYTF
TRBV18	.	TRBJ2-7	few	TGTGCCAGCTCACCAGGGAGTGAGGACGAGCAGTACTTC	CASSPGSEDEQYF
TRBV2	.	TRBJ1-2	few	TGTGCCAGCAGTGACCCAGGGGCTTATGGCTACACCTTC	CASSDPGAYGYTF
TRBV15	.	TRBJ1-4	.	TGTGCCACCAGCGACCAGCGGGAGGCTAATGAAAAACTGTTTTTT	CATSDQREANEKLFF
TRBV5-6	.	TRBJ2-2	many	TGTGCCAGCAGCCCTGCAGGGGGACTTAACACCGGGGAGCTGTTTTTT	CASSPAGGLNTGELFF
TRBV6-5	TRBD2	TRBJ2-1	.	TGTGCCAGCAGTACGATTAGCGGGAGCTACAATGAGCAGTTCTTC	CASSTISGSYNEQFF
TRBV7-2	TRBD1	TRBJ1-1	many	TGTGCCAGCAGCCCGGGGACAGGGCTCGGGAACACTGAAGCTTTCTTT	CASSPGTGLGNTEAFF
TRBV6-5	.	TRBJ1-3	few	TGTGCCAGCAGTTATTCATTTACAGGGTTTGGAAACACCATATATTTT	CASSYSFTGFGNTIYF
TRBV30	.	TRBJ1-4	.	TGTGCCCGTAAAAGAAACAGGGCTGGTAATGAAAAACTGTTTTTT	CARKRNRAGNEKLFF
TRBV5-1	TRBD2	TRBJ2-5	.	TGCGCCAGCAGCTTGGCCCCACTAGCGGGAGGACAAGAGACCCAGTACTTC	CASSLAPLAGGQETQYF
TRBV5-1	TRBD1	TRBJ1-1	few	TGCGCCAGCAGCGTGGGACAGGGGAACACTGAAGCTTTCTTT	CASSVGQGNTEAFF
TRBV6-5	.	TRBJ1-2	.	TGTGCCAGCAGCGGGGACAACTCTAACTATGGCTACACCTTC	CASSGDNSNYGYTF
TRBV25-1	.	TRBJ1-1	few	TGTGCCAGCAGTGGAGTTGGAGCGAAGGATAACACTGAAGCTTTCTTT	CASSGVGAKDNTEAFF
TRBV7-3	.	TRBJ2-2	few	TGTGCCAGCAGCTTATCGGGGGAAGGGACCGGGGAGCTGTTTTTT	CASSLSGEGTGELFF